This T cell receptor beta chain was recorded in a study of human T cells and chemical hapten exposure. This clonotype occurred many times. Specified time point: pre-sensitization, week 0. Treatment denoted: therapeutic diphenylcyclopropenone sensitization with weekly scalp DPC. TCRdb independently ran MiXCR on the RACE reads; one entry per CDR3 protein. Here the sample spans 300,000 to 450,000 distinct CDR3 sequences, 5.5% being singletons. The source is a woman aged 18 to 35 with alopecia areata. Some clones in this sample may be carry-over from other donors' samples. The input for sequencing was whole blood, taken in connection with sensitization to the hapten diphenylcyclopropenone (DPC).

CDR3 sequence: CASSQDPQPTEAFF. The CDR3 region has the DNA TGTGCCAGCAGCCAAGATCCGCAGCCCACTGAAGCTTTCTTT. The gene calls are TRBV4-2 and TRBJ1-1; D is undetermined. Germline CDR1 and CDR2: LGHNA and YNFKEQ. Trimming took off 0 bases at V and 4 bases at J, with 9 bases between the two ends. The CDR3 extends over 14 amino acids.